This T cell receptor (beta chain) was sequenced in a study of T cell clusters in autoimmune cytopenias (dated by TCRdb to about 2019). Regarding the study in general: The median TRB sequencing depth was approximately 50,000 reads per sample, and the median number of distinct TRB clonotypes was roughly 2,400 per sample. TRB and IGH repertoires from peripheral blood were sequenced in autoimmune cytopenia patients at active disease and during treatment follow-up, with healthy, CLL and autoimmune hepatitis controls included alongside. The goal of the study was to determine whether autoimmune cytopenia patients have a disease-specific immune repertoire signature that could serve as a blood-based biomarker. Findings and caveats that apply to the study as a whole: TRB repertoire shifts, with less even repertoires in secondary cytopenia and CLL, mostly reflected lymphoma bias rather than autoimmunity. The T cell clusters were only ever defined in silico, so experimental validation of their functional role was still needed. The cluster-lack signature was not observed for secondary cytopenia versus CLL, as the signature was apparently masked by the dominant lymphoma-associated repertoire. GLIPH suggested that primary autoimmune cytopenia patients lacked physiological T cell clusters: 51 clusters were exclusive to healthy donors versus around 18 exclusive to patients. Roughly 2.9-fold more exclusive TRB clusters were observed in healthy donors than in active autoimmune hepatitis patients, consistent with an autoimmunity-wide signature.

TRB amplification used about 0.25 ug of peripheral blood genomic DNA, roughly 41,000 genome equivalents, per sample. The CDR3 sequence holds 15 residues, the cysteine and phenylalanine included. No DNA is listed. The germline V gene encodes CDR1 SGHRS and CDR2 YFSETQ. TRB rearrangements were amplified by multiplex PCR using a touch-down protocol with TRB-A and TRB-B primer pools mixed in one tube. Illumina adapters and sample indices were added to the amplicons through two consecutive PCR reactions performed with Phusion HS II polymerase. The amplicons were gel-purified using the NucleoSpin Gel and PCR Clean-up kit, after which quantification was performed by Qubit and quality was checked on an Agilent 2100 Bioanalyzer. Sequencing of the libraries was done on an Illumina MiSeq with paired-end, single-indexed, 600-cycle runs. On the study's bioinformatics: TRB reads were aligned and assembled with MiXCR version 2.1.12 using the default MiXCR reference library. A clone was defined by each unique CDR3 nucleotide sequence, and the analysis included only productive sequences with two or more reads. Alpha-parameterized diversity profiles (alpha 0 to 5), including the Shannon (alpha 1) and Simpson (alpha 2) indices, were computed with an R script to assess repertoire diversity. The tcR package was used to compute combinatorial TRB VJ usage, and cohorts were compared on this usage by principal component analysis with ade4. GLIPH was used to cluster TCRbeta CDR3s in pairs of cohorts matched for age and read depth, and a Wilcoxon test was used to compare cluster frequencies. TCRdb reprocessed the reads and provides one entry for every CDR3 protein sequence; no DNA is given. TCRdb's processing, not the study's, gives the V and J calls here. The sample's table covers more than 4,500 distinct CDR3 sequences. Approximately 5.4% of the sample goes to the ten largest clones.

A remark on this clonotype: Its antigen has not been determined.

The source material was peripheral blood. The chain was built from TRBV5-1 and TRBJ1-4; TCRdb selects TRBD1, and the lack of DNA leaves this call unchecked. This clonotype originated in a human donor with an autoimmune cytopenia or autoimmune hepatitis (not recorded which). CDR3 reads: CASSLGPARDEKLFF. Where the CDR3 stops, the reference TRBV5-1 and TRBJ1-4 genes take over; the full variable domain is KAGVTQTPRYLIKTRGQQVTLSCSPISGHRSVSWYQQTPGQGLQFLFEYFSETQRNKGNFPGRFSGRQFSNSRSEMNVSTLELGDSALYLCASSLGPARDEKLFFGSGTQLSVL.